This entry features one T cell receptor (beta chain) sequence. Its antigen remains unidentified. PCR was performed using 60 Vbeta and 13 Jbeta primers. Assay used: immunoSEQ multiplex PCR; TCRdb lists only in-frame clones, some missing. The repertoire has more than 95,000 clones, over 65% of them found once; the top ten carry approximately 3.8%. The data stem from a study of cytomegalovirus exposure and HLA in healthy donors. The study's findings and limits: Association of fewer than 20,000 TCR beta sequences with HLA alleles was found at 0.05 false discovery rate in a later analysis.

This sequence was found in a man aged 35 to 55 in good health and CMV-seropositive. The specimen was PBMCs.

CDR3 protein: CASSQEWGGDYNEQFF. CDR3 nucleotide sequence: TGTGCCAGCAGCCAAGAGTGGGGGGGGGACTACAATGAGCAGTTCTTC. This chain connects TRBV4-2 to TRBJ2-1, with TRBD2 matching over 7 bases. Germline CDR1 and CDR2: LGHNA and YNFKEQ. Trimming took 0 bases from V and 3 from J; bases not matched to a gene: 5. This CDR3 is built from 16 residues.